What follows is one TCR beta chain and its context. This clone was counted a single time. Its target antigen remains unknown. No per-base quality is available; no much larger clone lies one base away. The germline V and J ends show losses of 6 bases and 8 bases respectively, and no gene match explains 11 bases of the junction. As encoded in the germline V gene, CDR1 is MDHEN while CDR2 is SYDVKM. The CDR3 covers 15 residues, taking in both the cysteine and the phenylalanine. Left in the record is the CDR3 DNA by itself, 45 bases read in frame from the first base. Libraries were prepared through the immunoSEQ multiplex PCR assay. For the multiplex PCR, a mixture combining 60 forward primers for TCR Vbeta segments and 13 reverse primers for TCR Jbeta segments was used. The CDR3 region of rearranged TCR beta genes was amplified from genomic DNA by a multiplex PCR assay. The amplified TCR beta libraries were sequenced on the Illumina HiSeq System as 87-base-pair reads. The paper's data handling went like this. In a later analysis, 80 million or so unique TCR beta chains were counted across the 666 repertoires, and approximately 9.9 million of these chains were shared by at least two donors. Raw reads were error-corrected and collapsed into unique sequences with a nearest-neighbor algorithm that merged closely related sequences to remove PCR and sequencing errors. CDR3 sequences were aligned to IMGT reference sequences to assign V, D and J gene segments. For a sequence to be retained, at least a six-nucleotide match to both a V gene segment and a J gene segment was required. A rearrangement was called productive if the CDR3 had no stop codons and remained in frame with V and J, and every other rearrangement was called non-productive. Following IMGT convention, CDR3 was defined as the stretch from the second conserved V-encoded cysteine to the conserved J-encoded phenylalanine. The earlier analysis of approximately 590 of the donors excluded any sequence lacking an unambiguous match to a single V gene segment. An earlier analysis of around 600 of the donors classified V segments as functional when productive rearrangements were above 56.7% and as segregating when the standard deviation between donors was above 5%. To diagnose cytomegalovirus status from the catalog of TCR beta chain sequences, a statistical classification framework was built. In a later analysis, TCR nucleotide sequences were compared against IMGT/GENE-DB human TR gene sequences so that V and J genes could be assigned. In a later analysis, CDR3 sequences and most-parsimonious VDJ recombination scenarios were assigned using the TCRdist pipeline. In a later analysis, each TCR beta chain was defined by its CDR3 amino acid sequence together with its V-gene family, and reads without a unique V-gene family were excluded. In a later analysis, fewer than 650 highly shared, low-generation-probability nucleotide sequences were removed to address suspected cross-contamination and a sequencing artifact. For each public chain, a later analysis derived a clonal expansion index from normalized ranks of inferred template counts within each repertoire. In a later analysis, generation probabilities were computed using a VDJ recombination model fitted to out-of-frame rearrangements, and the results were checked against IGoR. In a later analysis, hypergeometric tests were used to score TCR-TCR, TCR-HLA and TCR-CMV co-occurrence, with a repertoire-size bias correction applied to TCR pairs. A later analysis estimated false discovery rates by permuting HLA or CMV assignments 20 times. In a later analysis, co-occurring TCRs were grouped using DBSCAN, with TCRdist sequence similarity added in when clustering inside HLA-allele-positive subsets. Co-occurrence clustering excluded repertoires with fewer than 30,000 or more than 120,000 public chains, plus five with anomalous nucleotide sharing. TCRdb took this table from immuneACCESS and kept in-frame rearrangements with V and J called. Such tables lack part of the clones; where checked against another copy, unresolved V genes explain under half of the gap, and the rest is unexplained. The DNA was the basis for D and trimming; V, J and clone size are from that table. The sample table records roughly 150,000 clones; around four fifths of these occur just once. The ten largest clones take up more than 2% of the sample.

In total, approximately 610 healthy bone marrow donors made up the cohort. All cohort members were sampled while nominally healthy, although unrecorded immune exposures were likely present. The donor was CMV seronegative and was included in the group of about 400 seronegative cohort members. Every donor gave a peripheral blood sample, and the peripheral blood mononuclear cells from that sample were used for TCR beta sequencing. Genomic DNA was extracted from the blood cell samples with the Qiagen DNeasy Blood Extraction Kit. The data are from a study of cytomegalovirus exposure and HLA in healthy donors (dated by TCRdb to about 2017). About the full investigation: In an earlier analysis of about 560 of the donors, about 260 Gb of sequence data and 100 million or so unique TCR beta sequences from 150 million to 200 million T cells were reported. Alongside the repertoire data, information on donor age, sex, ethnicity and CMV serostatus was compiled. A later analysis re-analyzed previously published TCR beta repertoires from 666 donors and added high-resolution HLA genotyping to study TCR occurrence patterns. Rather than drawing on any new phenotypic data, the later analysis identified candidate immune exposures from TCR beta sequences and the way those sequences occurred across donors. Every repertoire in the discovery cohort had been generated on one and the same sequencing platform. In an earlier analysis of roughly 540 of the donors, high-throughput TCR beta sequencing was used to judge whether each TCR beta V gene segment behaved as functional or pseudogenic. A later genetic analysis used genome-wide SNP genotypes for about three fifths of the 666 donors, treating that subset as a discovery cohort. The study aimed to test whether signatures of past pathogen exposure could be identified by cataloging public T cell receptors. Class I and class II HLA loci were covered by the typing at four-digit resolution. Because of strong linkage in the cohort, roughly five DR-DQ haplotypes were treated as single units for association and clustering. Among some 400 genotyped donors of the cohort, an average of around 240,000 unique TCR beta nucleotide sequences were sequenced per donor, around 20% of them non-productive. The number of donors typed differed by locus, with 629-630 for A, B, C, DRB1 and DQB1, 522 for DQA1, 600 to 610 for DPA1, and around 450 for DPB1. Along with the approximately 600-subject first cohort, a separate validation cohort of around 110 different subjects was used. About 300 gigabases of sequencing data and roughly 81 million unique TCR sequences made up an early release that covered fewer than 650 HLA-typed donors. Using immunosequencing, the study profiled T cell repertoires from about 650 subjects and related those repertoires to cytomegalovirus serostatus. To predict cytomegalovirus infection status, the study brought together high-throughput TCR immunosequencing, statistical association of individual TCRs with disease status, and machine learning. Of the roughly 410 genotyped donors, less than 85% were placed in the genetic ancestry cluster associated with self-reported Caucasian donors.

General findings and caveats noted by the study authors: Strong co-occurrence of HLA alleles, especially DR and DQ, made assigning TCR associations to individual alleles difficult. The study listed 150 to 200 TCR beta chains as associated with cytomegalovirus. A later genetic analysis reported fewer N-insertions in productive TCRs among donors in an Asian-associated ancestry cluster than the roughly 620-donor mean. A further reported finding was that TCR beta sequences accurately predicted the HLA-A and HLA-B alleles for most subjects in the first cohort. The classifier was reported to diagnose cytomegalovirus status with high specificity and sensitivity in both the original and validation cohorts. V-gene and J-gene trimming of TCR beta chains was associated with a missense DCLRE1C variant in a later genetic analysis, and the association was replicated in an independent cohort. HLA typing was unavailable for some donors at each locus, so association tests used only the typed subset. Broadly in line with IMGT annotations, most TCR beta V segments showed up in productive rearrangements about 90% or about 30% of the time in an earlier analysis of around 600 of the donors. A cluster of highly shared sequence variants was judged likely to be a technical artifact of the sequencing pipeline. In a later analysis, HLA-associated TCR beta chains were found to be more clonally expanded and to have lower generation probabilities than equally common non-associated chains. The 87-base-pair reads could not distinguish some IMGT-functional V segments, including TRBV6-2 and TRBV6-3, so those segments were excluded. A later analysis found that most CMV-associated TCR beta chains appeared HLA-restricted, with HLA associations seemingly driven largely by CMV exposure. In a later analysis, TCR association rates were found to vary across HLA loci, with the most associated TCRs seen for DRB1 alleles and the fewest for HLA-C alleles. Most TCR sequences were seen in very few donors, while some public TCRs were found in many individuals. Specific HLA alleles were associated with 18,000 or so TCR beta sequences at a false discovery rate of 0.05 in a later analysis. Over 15 rarely observed V segments, including chromosome 9 orphons, were excluded from the earlier analysis of approximately 500 of the donors because counts were too low. Sequencing depth was assumed to be roughly uniform across donors in the presence/absence analyses, though that assumption may not hold. In this cohort, only TCR beta chains were sequenced, and detectable features were limited by the absence of alpha or paired-chain data. The only immune exposure information available for the cohort was CMV serostatus. A few of the identified cytomegalovirus-associated TCR beta chains were confirmed in vitro to be specific for cytomegalovirus antigens. Correlated functional status among segregating V segments might reflect linkage disequilibrium, but an unknown experimental factor could not be ruled out. In a later analysis, several top co-occurrence clusters were reported to appear linked to parvovirus B19, influenza, CMV and Epstein-Barr virus. The authors suggested that the approach could potentially be generalized to other disease states and immunological phenotypes.

The V and J genes are TRBV28 and TRBJ2-4; the junction holds 9 bases that match TRBD1. The receptor was derived from a boy aged 2 to 10 in good health and CMV-seronegative. Sample: PBMCs. In nucleotide form, the sequence is TGTGCCAGCAGAACCGGGACAGGGTTGATGTACATTCAGTACTTC. The encoded protein is CASRTGTGLMYIQYF. The full variable domain, with segments outside the CDR3 supplied by the reference TRBV28 and TRBJ2-4 proteins, appears as DVKVTQSSRYLVKRTGEKVFLECVQDMDHENMFWYRQDPGLGLRLIYFSYDVKMKEKGDIPEGYSVSREKKERFSLILESASTNQTSMYLCASRTGTGLMYIQYFGAGTRLSVL.